Shown below are 26 T cell receptor beta chains from a single sample sequenced in a study of blood T cell repertoires in COVID-19. Assay used: immunoSEQ multiplex PCR; TCRdb lists only in-frame clones, some missing. The sample carries approximately 240,000 clones, 70% to 90% recorded once. Sample: peripheral blood. The receptor set was obtained from a man in his fifties or sixties who had recovered from COVID-19.

The chain links TRBV6-6 to TRBJ2-7, with D possibly TRBD1 on 6 matching bases. CDR1 is MNHNY, CDR2 SVGAGI, per germline (reference sequence). V shed 4 bases and J shed 0 bases, with 13 bases lying between them. The CDR3 consists of 15 residues. As DNA, the CDR3 is TGTGCCAGCAGTTCCCAGGGACACAGCTCCTACGAGCAGTACTTC. Protein product: CASSSQGHSSYEQYF.

The gene calls are TRBV28 and TRBJ2-3; 9 bases agree with TRBD2. The germline V gene has CDR1 MDHEN and CDR2 SYDVKM. This CDR3 spans 16 amino acids. Trimming took 3 bases from V and 5 from J; bases not matched to a gene: 9. This CDR3 reads CASSFQGLAAGDTQYF. In nucleotides, the CDR3 is TGTGCCAGCAGTTTCCAGGGACTAGCCGCTGGAGATACGCAGTATTTT.

This clone showed up just once. The chain carries TRBV7-7 and TRBJ2-5; TRBD2 aligns across 14 bases. The CDR3 totals 17 residues. The V segment lost 5 bases and the J segment 5 bases; nucleotides outside the gene matches: 10. Germline values: CDR1 SSHAT, CDR2 FNYEAQ (reference sequence). The CDR3 is CASSQQGLAGEGETQYF. The DNA of the CDR3 is TGTGCCAGCAGCCAACAGGGACTAGCGGGAGAGGGGGAGACCCAGTACTTC.

In this sample, this clone turned up once. The gene calls are TRBV14 and TRBJ2-7; no reliable D call. The V gene's germline CDR1 is SGHDN and CDR2 FVKESK. Trimming removed 2 bases from V and 1 base from J, with 6 bases in between. The CDR3 runs to 13 residues. In nucleotides, the CDR3 is TGTGCCAGCAGCCAACAGGTGTCCTACGAGCAGTACTTC. This codes for CASSQQVSYEQYF.

In this sample, this clone turned up a few times. The sample contains more than one DNA sequence encoding this CDR3. V usage is TRBV5-4 and J usage is TRBJ2-7, with 7 bases lining up with TRBD2. The junction had 6 bases not matched to a gene; V was cut back by 2 bases and J by 4 bases. The V gene's germline CDR1 is SGHNT and CDR2 YYREEE (reference sequence). The CDR3 sequence is 14 residues long. The CDR3 nucleotides read TGTGCCAGCAGCTTCCCGGGACTACAATACGAGCAGTACTTC. Its translation: CASSFPGLQYEQYF.

The rearrangement links TRBV5-8 to TRBJ2-2; TRBD1 matches at 8 bases. The CDR3 sequence is 16 residues long. Losses at the gene ends were 5 bases for V and 0 bases for J; bases not matched to a gene: 6. Germline V CDR1 and CDR2: SGHTS, YDEGEE. As DNA, the CDR3 is TGTGCCAGCAGTAGTAACAGGGGGACGAACACCGGGGAGCTGTTTTTT. It encodes CASSSNRGTNTGELFF.

J is TRBJ1-1 and V is TRBV2; tentative D call: TRBD1 (6 bases). Trimming pared 9 bases from V and 6 bases from J, leaving 14 bases between. In germline, CDR1 is SNHLY, CDR2 FYNNEI. The CDR3 runs to 12 residues. DNA of the CDR3: TGTGCCAGAGAGACAGGTGGGGCTGAAGCTTTCTTT. Its translation is CARETGGAEAFF.

The chain joins TRBV27 to TRBJ1-6; the D gene is possibly TRBD1 (6 bases). The V end lost 5 bases, the J end lost 2 bases, and 19 bases lay between the germline ends. The CDR3 spans 18 residues. Per the germline V gene, CDR1 is MNHEY and CDR2 is SMNVEV (reference sequence). CDR3 sequence reads: CASSRPPARGTYNSPLHF. The CDR3 nucleotides are TGTGCCAGCAGTAGACCCCCGGCCAGGGGCACCTATAATTCACCCCTCCACTTT.

V gene TRBV5-1 combines with J gene TRBJ2-5, with TRBD1 as a possible D gene (5 bases). V was clipped by 0 bases and J by 5 bases, with 14 bases between them. The germline gives CDR1 SGHRS, CDR2 YFSETQ. The CDR3 totals 15 residues. This CDR3 reads CASSLGGARMETQYF. DNA for the CDR3: TGCGCCAGCAGCTTGGGGGGCGCTAGGATGGAGACCCAGTACTTC.

This chain uses TRBV6-1 with TRBJ1-3, with D tentatively TRBD1 (5 bases). Germline CDR1 and CDR2: MNHNS and SASEGT. Trimming removed 3 bases from V and 0 bases from J, with 9 bases in between. CDR3 size: 15 residues. Written as DNA, the CDR3 is TGTGCCAGCAGTGATAAAAGGGGCTCTGGAAACACCATATATTTT. Translating gives CASSDKRGSGNTIYF.

The CDR3 protein is CASSYTGTSLTDTQYF. CDR3 bases: TGTGCCAGCAGTTATACCGGGACTAGTCTCACAGATACGCAGTATTTT. The rearrangement uses TRBV6-5 and TRBJ2-3, with 8 nucleotides matching TRBD2. Germline CDR1 reads MNHEY; CDR2 reads SVGAGI. The CDR3 consists of 16 residues. The J segment lost 2 bases and the V segment lost 3 bases, leaving 7 bases of the junction unmatched.

This rearrangement joins TRBV7-9 to TRBJ2-2; TRBD2 might be the D (7 bases). Germline CDR1 SEHNR, CDR2 FQNEAQ (reference sequence). This CDR3 is 16 amino acids long. V was shortened by 1 base and J by 6 bases, with 15 bases between the two germline ends. The CDR3 DNA sequence: TGTGCCAGCAGCTTAGGCGCGGGGGCCCGGGCCGGGGAGCTGTTTTTT. This translates into CASSLGAGARAGELFF.

The chain couples TRBV9 to TRBJ1-2; 8 positions agree with TRBD1. The V gene's germline CDR1 is SGDLS and CDR2 YYNGEE. CDR3 length: 15 amino acids. Trimming cost V 3 bases and J 8 bases; bases outside gene matches: 12. This CDR3 reads CASSADWTGLRGYTF. CDR3 nucleotide sequence: TGTGCCAGCAGCGCAGACTGGACAGGGCTTAGGGGCTACACCTTC. The full variable domain, with the rest looked up from reference TRBV9 and TRBJ1-2, is DSGVTQTPKHLITATGQRVTLRCSPRSGDLSVYWYQQSLDQGLQFLIQYYNGEERAKGNILERFSAQQFPDLHSELNLSSLELGDSALYFCASSADWTGLRGYTFGSGTRLTVV.

This clone was seen many times. The rearrangement joins TRBV6-2 or TRBV6-3 to TRBJ2-3, with D perhaps matching TRBD2 (6 bases). V was shortened by 2 bases and J by 5 bases, with 14 bases between the two germline ends. The CDR3 covers 15 residues. The V gene's germline CDR1 is MNHEY and CDR2 SVGEGT. DNA for the CDR3: TGTGCCAGCAGTTACGGGACGGACGGGGGAGATACGCAGTATTTT. Protein product: CASSYGTDGGDTQYF.

The rearrangement uses TRBV19 and TRBJ1-5; D possibly corresponds to TRBD1 (6 bases). Trimming took 5 bases from V and 0 from J, leaving 11 bases between them. This CDR3 spans 15 amino acids. Germline CDR1 LNHDA, CDR2 SQIVND (reference sequence). Written as DNA, the CDR3 is TGTGCCAGTAGTTGGACAGATTATAGCAATCAGCCCCAGCATTTT. This translates into CASSWTDYSNQPQHF. The full variable domain, rest sourced from reference TRBV19 and TRBJ1-5, is DGGITQSPKYLFRKEGQNVTLSCEQNLNHDAMYWYRQDPGQGLRLIYYSQIVNDFQKGDIAEGYSVSREKKESFPLTVTSAQKNPTAFYLCASSWTDYSNQPQHFGDGTRLSIL.

The rearrangement uses TRBV19 and TRBJ1-1; D unresolved. V gave up 3 bases and J gave up 4 bases, with 12 bases separating them. The CDR3 contains 14 residues. Germline V CDR1 and CDR2: LNHDA, SQIVND (reference sequence). CDR3 region: CASSIGRLSTEAFF. CDR3 DNA sequence: TGTGCCAGTAGTATTGGGAGATTGAGCACTGAAGCTTTCTTT.

The rearrangement uses TRBV5-1 and TRBJ1-1; TRBD1 agrees at 7 bases. Germline V gene data show CDR1 as SGHRS and CDR2 as YFSETQ. The CDR3 length is 17 residues. The J segment lost 5 bases and the V segment lost 0 bases, leaving 13 bases of the junction unmatched. CDR3 sequence reads: CASSLAETGPGKTEAFF. In DNA form, the CDR3 reads TGCGCCAGCAGCTTGGCCGAGACAGGGCCGGGGAAGACTGAAGCTTTCTTT.

The rearrangement joins TRBV28 to TRBJ1-1; D remains unclear. Trimming shortened V by 5 bases and J by 10 bases, and 14 bases separated the two germline ends. CDR1 and CDR2 (germline): MDHEN, SYDVKM. This CDR3 has 12 residues. The CDR3 here is CASSIGPRGAFF. The CDR3 DNA follows: TGTGCCAGCAGTATTGGACCCCGGGGAGCTTTCTTT.

The rearrangement uses TRBV24-1 and TRBJ2-1; 7 bases align to TRBD1. CDR1 and CDR2 (germline): KGHDR, SFDVKD. J was trimmed by 3 bases and V by 9 bases; bases with no gene match: 13. The CDR3 length is 16 residues. CDR3 DNA: TGTGCCACCCAGCGGACAGGCAGGGGAAACTACAATGAGCAGTTCTTC. Amino acids: CATQRTGRGNYNEQFF.

This chain joins TRBV28 and TRBJ1-1; a weak D match, TRBD1 (6 bases). Looked up from germline, CDR1 is MDHEN and CDR2 is SYDVKM. V was cut by 1 base and J by 6 bases, with 12 bases left in between. There are 14 residues in the CDR3. This CDR3 is CASSLFQGRAEAFF. CDR3 DNA sequence: TGTGCCAGCAGTTTATTTCAGGGGAGGGCTGAAGCTTTCTTT.

The chain links TRBV5-4 to TRBJ2-6, with D perhaps matching TRBD2 (6 bases). Germline-derived CDR1 and CDR2 are SGHNT and YYREEE (reference sequence). The CDR3 has 17 amino acids. Trimming left V 3 bases short and J 1 base short, with 14 bases between. CDR3 in amino acids: CASSSMGLLSGANVLTF. CDR3 bases: TGTGCCAGCAGCTCTATGGGACTGTTGTCTGGGGCCAACGTCCTGACTTTC.

This chain links TRBV7-9 with TRBJ2-7; maybe TRBD2 (6 bases). The V end lost 2 bases, the J end lost 0 bases, and 11 bases lay between the germline ends. CDR3 length: 15 residues. The germline V gene encodes CDR1 SEHNR and CDR2 FQNEAQ (reference sequence). The CDR3 spells CASSLIAASSYEQYF. CDR3 nucleotides: TGTGCCAGCAGCTTAATAGCGGCCAGCTCCTACGAGCAGTACTTC. Using reference TRBV7-9 and TRBJ2-7 for the parts outside the CDR3, the full variable domain is DTGVSQNPRHKITKRGQNVTFRCDPISEHNRLYWYRQTLGQGPEFLTYFQNEAQLEKSRLLSDRFSAERPKGSFSTLEIQRTEQGDSAMYLCASSLIAASSYEQYFGPGTRLTVT.

This clone came up a few times. The gene calls are TRBV5-1 and TRBJ1-1; D is undetermined. The CDR3 has 13 residues. CDR1 is SGHRS and CDR2 is YFSETQ in the germline V gene. The V end lost 0 bases, the J end lost 4 bases, and 7 bases lay between the germline ends. CDR3 region: CASSLAGSTEAFF. CDR3 sequence (DNA): TGCGCCAGCAGCTTGGCCGGTAGCACTGAAGCTTTCTTT. Based on the CDR3 plus reference TRBV5-1 and TRBJ1-1, the full variable domain is KAGVTQTPRYLIKTRGQQVTLSCSPISGHRSVSWYQQTPGQGLQFLFEYFSETQRNKGNFPGRFSGRQFSNSRSEMNVSTLELGDSALYLCASSLAGSTEAFFGQGTRLTVV.

The sample holds one count of this clone. The chain couples TRBV28 to TRBJ1-1; 8 bases align to TRBD1. Germline V CDR1 and CDR2: MDHEN, SYDVKM. The CDR3 loop spans 14 amino acids. The V and J ends lost 5 bases and 3 bases, in that order; junction bases with no gene match: 5. In DNA form, the CDR3 reads TGTGCCAGCAGTCTCGGACAGGGATACACTGAAGCTTTCTTT. This translates into CASSLGQGYTEAFF.

The rearrangement joins TRBV5-1 to TRBJ2-1, with 12 bases matching TRBD2. CDR1 and CDR2 (germline): SGHRS, YFSETQ. Trimming at V came to 4 bases and at J to 0 bases, leaving 14 bases not matched to a gene. This CDR3 has 20 amino acids. The CDR3 loop reads CASSELGGTSGPSSYNEQFF. The DNA of the CDR3 is TGCGCCAGCAGCGAGCTTGGGGGGACTAGCGGGCCGAGCTCCTACAATGAGCAGTTCTTC.

The chain recombines TRBV19 with TRBJ2-7; TRBD2 agrees at 10 bases. This CDR3 has 15 amino acids. V gave up 5 bases and J gave up 2 bases; unmatched junction bases: 6. Germline V gives CDR1 LNHDA, CDR2 SQIVND (reference sequence). CDR3 in amino acids: CASSGGLAETYEQYF. CDR3 nucleotide sequence: TGTGCCAGTAGTGGTGGACTAGCGGAGACCTACGAGCAGTACTTC.